This T cell receptor (beta chain) appears in the sequencing data of a study of beta chain features in type 1 diabetes. Looking at the study overall: Summed over all samples, the examined sorted cells came to 85 million to 130 million.

Expressed TCRB transcripts were sequenced, since all the RNA that had been isolated was reverse transcribed. The method was immunoSEQ multiplex PCR; TCRdb's version includes in-frame clones alone and lacks a portion of them. This sample has approximately 600,000 clones, with under 15% found just once. V shed 4 bases, J shed 2 bases, and the junction held 5 bases outside the gene matches. The CDR3 contains 16 residues. Per the germline V gene, CDR1 is SGHDN and CDR2 is FVKESK. A note on this clone: The target antigen is unknown.

General study points: Patients with Type 1 diabetes showed moderately but significantly shorter TCRB CDR3s in all four CD4+ subsets.

Sequences were obtained from naive CD4+ T cells from blood. The chain carries TRBV14 and TRBJ2-3; 11 bases line up with TRBD2. The TCR was taken from a young man with type 1 diabetes. The CDR3: CASSLRLAGLTDTQYF. The CDR3 DNA reads as TGTGCCAGCAGCCTCCGACTAGCGGGGCTCACAGATACGCAGTATTTT.